This T cell receptor beta chain originates from a study of blood T cell repertoires in COVID-19 (dated by TCRdb to between 2020 and 2021). For the study in its entirety: The collaborator samples originated in the United States, Italy and Spain and spanned the acute and convalescent phases of COVID-19. The prospective study material was composed of cDNA or gDNA derived from T cells, B-cell-depleted T cells, or PBMCs. Subjects who had been exposed to COVID-19, were actively infected with it, or had recovered from it provided the deeply sampled blood TCRbeta repertoires that made up the dataset. The repertoires were released in a freely available public database meant as a resource for research on the immune response to SARS-CoV-2. Samples were obtained from the ongoing ImmuneRACE study (first 160 participants) and from 1,200 or so subjects provided by 6 global collaborators. The sample metadata nearly always contained a de-identified subject ID, COVID-19 status, age in years and sex. HLA class I and class II types, where available, came from metadata supplied by the sample provider rather than from assay-based typing. General findings and caveats noted by the study authors: The quantity of clinical and demographic metadata differed by source and by participant and was supplied without curation.

TCRbeta CDR3 regions were amplified from genomic DNA by means of the immunoSEQ Assay, a bias-controlled multiplex PCR. In the original analysis: Nucleated cell counts per sample were estimated from amplification of reference gene primers within the assay. Sequence reads were collapsed and filtered to measure the absolute abundance of every unique TCRbeta CDR3 rearrangement. For each sample, productive Simpson clonality was calculated as the square root of Simpson's diversity index across productive rearrangements. TCRdb retrieved this table from immuneACCESS and kept in-frame rearrangements only. Not all clones are present; in checked studies, unresolved V genes account for under half, and no reason is known for the remainder. V, J and clone size are taken as reported in that table, and D and trimming were inferred from the DNA itself. This sample is represented by about 250,000 clones; around 86% of them were singletons. The top ten hold less than 2% of the sample.

Of note for this clone: Its antigen remains unidentified. No base qualities exist here, and no much larger clone lies one base off it.

CDR1 and CDR2 are read off the germline V gene as SNHLY and FYNNEI. V and J are truncated by 5 bases and 7 bases respectively, leaving an intervening sequence of 10 bases. The CDR3 holds 12 amino acids from the cysteine to the phenylalanine. Only the CDR3 portion is preserved as DNA: 36 bases, with reading frame beginning at the first base. In the prospective study, participants were roughly 18 to 100 years old, resided in 25 or so geographic areas of the United States, and were enrolled through a virtual design. In the prospective study, participants were assigned to cohorts based on the clinical history participants reported in a screening survey and a study questionnaire. Recovered participants in ImmuneRACE Cohort 3 were defined as having two consecutive negative NP/OP PCR tests, clearance from a healthcare professional, or resolution of symptoms. In the prospective study, whole blood, serum and a nasopharyngeal or oropharyngeal swab were collected from each participant by mobile phlebotomists. Over a 2-month period, participants in the prospective study had the option of providing additional blood draws and questionnaires. Before DNA extraction, blood samples from the prospective study were shipped at room temperature or frozen.

The specimen was PBMCs or T cells enriched from blood (not recorded which). The sequence was obtained from a man between 40 and 49 years old who had recovered from COVID-19. The chain is assembled from TRBV2 and TRBJ2-3; perhaps TRBD2 is the D gene, with 6 bases matching. The CDR3 has the sequence CASSHRDYTQYF. Here is the DNA: TGTGCCAGCAGTCACCGGGACTATACGCAGTATTTT.